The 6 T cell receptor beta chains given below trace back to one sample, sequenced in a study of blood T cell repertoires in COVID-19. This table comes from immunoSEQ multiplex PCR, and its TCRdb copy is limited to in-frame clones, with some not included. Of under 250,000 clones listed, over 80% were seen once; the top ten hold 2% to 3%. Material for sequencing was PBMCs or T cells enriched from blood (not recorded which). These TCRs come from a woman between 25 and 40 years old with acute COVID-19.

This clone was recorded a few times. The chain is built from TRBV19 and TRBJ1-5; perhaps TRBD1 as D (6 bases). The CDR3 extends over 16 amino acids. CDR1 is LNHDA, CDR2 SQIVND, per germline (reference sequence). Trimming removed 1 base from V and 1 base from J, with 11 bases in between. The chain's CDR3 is CASSIAQDRSNQPQHF. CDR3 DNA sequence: TGTGCCAGTAGTATAGCCCAGGACAGAAGCAATCAGCCCCAGCATTTT.

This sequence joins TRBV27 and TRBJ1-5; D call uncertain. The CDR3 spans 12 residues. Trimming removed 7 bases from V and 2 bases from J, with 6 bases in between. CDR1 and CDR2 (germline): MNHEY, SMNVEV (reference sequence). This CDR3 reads CASTTGNQPQHF. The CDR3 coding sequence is TGTGCCAGCACTACTGGCAATCAGCCCCAGCATTTT.

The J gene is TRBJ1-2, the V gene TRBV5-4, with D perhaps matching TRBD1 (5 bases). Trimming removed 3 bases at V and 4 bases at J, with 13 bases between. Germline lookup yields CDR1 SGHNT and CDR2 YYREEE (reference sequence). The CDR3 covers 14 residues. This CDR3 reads CASSSPGGTYGYTF. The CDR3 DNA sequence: TGTGCCAGCAGCTCGCCTGGGGGGACCTATGGCTACACCTTC.

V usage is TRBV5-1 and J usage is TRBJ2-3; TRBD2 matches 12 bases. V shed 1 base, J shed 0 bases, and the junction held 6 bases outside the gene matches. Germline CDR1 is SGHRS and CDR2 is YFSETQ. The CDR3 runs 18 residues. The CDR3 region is CASSLSTSGGLSTDTQYF. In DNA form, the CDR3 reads TGCGCCAGCAGCTTGTCGACTAGCGGGGGCCTCAGCACAGATACGCAGTATTTT.

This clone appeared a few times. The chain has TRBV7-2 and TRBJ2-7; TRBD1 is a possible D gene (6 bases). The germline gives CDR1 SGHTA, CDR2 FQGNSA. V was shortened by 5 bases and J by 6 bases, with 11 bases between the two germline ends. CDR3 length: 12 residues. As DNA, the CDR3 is TGTGCCAGCAGCCGGACAGCCTTCGAGCAGTACTTC. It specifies CASSRTAFEQYF. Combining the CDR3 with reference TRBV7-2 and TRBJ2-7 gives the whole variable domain GAGVSQSPSNKVTEKGKDVELRCDPISGHTALYWYRQSLGQGLEFLIYFQGNSAPDKSGLPSDRFSAERTGGSVSTLTIQRTQQEDSAVYLCASSRTAFEQYFGPGTRLTVT.

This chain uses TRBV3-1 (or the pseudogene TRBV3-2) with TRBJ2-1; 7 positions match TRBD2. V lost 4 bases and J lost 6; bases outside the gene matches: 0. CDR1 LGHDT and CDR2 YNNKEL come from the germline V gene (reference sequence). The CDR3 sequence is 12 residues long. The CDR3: CASSRGGNEQFF. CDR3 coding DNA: TGTGCCAGCAGCCGCGGGGGCAATGAGCAGTTCTTC.